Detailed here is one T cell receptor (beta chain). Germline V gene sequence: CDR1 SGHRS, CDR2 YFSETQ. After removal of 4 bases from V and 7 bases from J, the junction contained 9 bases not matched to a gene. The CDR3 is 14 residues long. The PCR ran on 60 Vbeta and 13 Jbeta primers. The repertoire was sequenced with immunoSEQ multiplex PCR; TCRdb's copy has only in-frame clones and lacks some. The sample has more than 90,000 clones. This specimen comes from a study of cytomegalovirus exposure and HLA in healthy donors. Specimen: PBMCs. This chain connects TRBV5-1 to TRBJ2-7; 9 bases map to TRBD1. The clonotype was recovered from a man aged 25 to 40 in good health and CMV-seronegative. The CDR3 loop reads CASSPPGQGREQYF. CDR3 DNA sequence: TGCGCCAGCAGCCCCCCGGGACAGGGACGTGAGCAGTACTTC.